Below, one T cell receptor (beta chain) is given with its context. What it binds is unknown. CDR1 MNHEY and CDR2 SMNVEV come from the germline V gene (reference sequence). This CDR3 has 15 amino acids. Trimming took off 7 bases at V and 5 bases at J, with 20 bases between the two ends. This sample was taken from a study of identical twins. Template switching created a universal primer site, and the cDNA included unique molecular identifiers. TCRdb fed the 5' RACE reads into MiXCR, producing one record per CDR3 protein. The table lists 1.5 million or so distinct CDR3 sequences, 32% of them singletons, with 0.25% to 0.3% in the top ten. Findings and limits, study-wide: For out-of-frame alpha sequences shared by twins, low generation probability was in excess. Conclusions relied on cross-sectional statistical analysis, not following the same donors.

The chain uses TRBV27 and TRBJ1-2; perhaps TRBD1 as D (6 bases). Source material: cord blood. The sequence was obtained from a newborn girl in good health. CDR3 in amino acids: CASTSGQRRPYGYTF. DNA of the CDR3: TGTGCCAGCACCTCCGGACAGCGGCGCCCTTATGGCTACACCTTC.